The 17 T cell receptor beta chains reported below all come from one sample, sequenced in a study of T cell changes during pregnancy in multiple sclerosis (dated 2019 in TCRdb). Library creation used the immunoSEQ multiplex PCR assay. In its TCRdb copy, this immuneACCESS table keeps in-frame sequences only and misses some clones. Where compared with another copy, unresolved V genes explain less than half of these, and the others have no known cause. The sample contains 55,000 to 65,000 clones, roughly 92% of them found a single time. 1.4% of the sample rests with the top ten. The specimen was peripheral blood, collected in the second trimester of pregnancy. The receptors stem from a female donor with multiple sclerosis, enrolled in a pregnancy study.

CDR3: CASSLGLAGGGEQYF. The CDR3 bases are TGTGCCAGCAGCTTGGGACTAGCGGGAGGGGGCGAGCAGTACTTC. V and J are TRBV7-2 and TRBJ2-7; 16 positions agree with TRBD2. The length of the CDR3 is 15 residues. After removal of 3 bases from V and 6 bases from J, the junction contained 2 bases not matched to a gene. Looked up from germline, CDR1 is SGHTA and CDR2 is FQGNSA.

The chain couples TRBV30 to TRBJ2-7, with TRBD1 matching 11 bases. J gave up 5 bases and V 7 bases, and 4 bases lay outside the gene matches. Germline CDR1 is GTSNPN and CDR2 is SVGIG (reference sequence). This CDR3 spans 12 amino acids. This chain's CDR3 is CALGQGGHEQYF. As DNA, the CDR3 is TGTGCCTTGGGACAGGGGGGACACGAGCAGTACTTC.

The gene calls are TRBV6-1 and TRBJ1-1; D is possibly TRBD1 (6 bases). V was pared by 3 bases and J by 4 bases, with 12 bases between. The CDR3 loop spans 14 amino acids. The germline V gene encodes CDR1 MNHNS and CDR2 SASEGT. The CDR3 bases are TGTGCCAGCAGTGAGAGACGCAGGGGCACTGAAGCTTTCTTT. Residues: CASSERRRGTEAFF.

The gene calls are TRBV18 and TRBJ2-3; 13 bases align to TRBD2. The germline CDR1 and CDR2 sequences are KGHSH and LQKENI. V lost 4 bases and J lost 3; bases outside the gene matches: 7. The CDR3 runs 17 residues. CDR3 sequence: CASSRGTSGTYTDTQYF. CDR3 bases: TGTGCCAGCTCACGGGGGACTAGCGGGACTTATACAGATACGCAGTATTTT.

V gene TRBV2 combines with J gene TRBJ2-1; no clear D. V lost 6 bases and J 5 bases, leaving 17 bases between the germline ends. The CDR3 loop spans 15 amino acids. Germline CDR1 is SNHLY and CDR2 is FYNNEI. CDR3 in amino acids: CASRYMTGRDNEQFF. In nucleotides, the CDR3 is TGTGCCAGCAGGTATATGACTGGCCGTGACAATGAGCAGTTCTTC.

Remarks on this clone: The junction differs from germline at one of its ends, possibly a read error. The chain is built from TRBV7-6 and TRBJ2-3; weak D call: TRBD2 (6 bases). CDR1 is SGHVS and CDR2 is FNYEAQ in the germline V gene. The CDR3 is made up of 14 amino acids. As DNA, the CDR3 is TGTGCCGGCAGCTTATCGGGGGTGACAGATACGCAGTATTTT. Encoded protein: CAGSLSGVTDTQYF.

This sequence joins TRBV28 and TRBJ2-3; 7 bases match TRBD2. Germline CDR1 and CDR2: MDHEN and SYDVKM. The CDR3 covers 14 residues. V was clipped by 5 bases and J by 6 bases; unmatched bases: 8. The CDR3 region has the DNA TGTGCCAGCAGTGAAGCGGGAAGGGATGATACGCAGTATTTT. Its translation is CASSEAGRDDTQYF.

The rearrangement joins TRBV5-4 to TRBJ2-1; 11 bases align to TRBD2. CDR1 SGHNT and CDR2 YYREEE come from the germline V gene (reference sequence). This CDR3 contains 17 residues. Unmatched junction bases numbered 6, after V lost 4 bases and J lost 0 bases. The CDR3 reads CASSRTSGSSSYNEQFF. For the CDR3, the DNA is TGTGCCAGCAGCCGGACTAGCGGGTCTAGCTCCTACAATGAGCAGTTCTTC.

The chain uses TRBV28 and TRBJ2-5, with 9 nucleotides matching TRBD2. Trimming removed 2 bases from V and 9 bases from J; junction bases left unmatched: 31. Germline V gene sequence: CDR1 MDHEN, CDR2 SYDVKM. The CDR3 has 22 residues. CDR3 in DNA: TGTGCCAGCAGTTTACCCGGCGGTTTTGTCGAGAACCGACCCGAGGGACTAGCAGCCCAGTACTTC. This translates into CASSLPGGFVENRPEGLAAQYF.

The CDR3 spells CASSQDELAPSGRGTQYF. Written as DNA, the CDR3 is TGTGCCAGCAGCCAAGATGAATTAGCGCCTAGCGGGAGGGGGACCCAGTACTTC. The chain links TRBV4-2 to TRBJ2-5, with 12 positions matching TRBD2. Germline CDR1 is LGHNA and CDR2 is YNFKEQ. J lost 7 bases, V lost 0 bases, and 12 bases had no gene match. The CDR3 spans 18 residues.

This chain uses TRBV6-5 with TRBJ2-5; 9 nucleotides align to TRBD1. The V and J ends lost 0 bases and 2 bases, in that order; junction bases with no gene match: 4. Germline V gene lookup returns CDR1 MNHEY and CDR2 SVGAGI. The CDR3 totals 16 residues. The CDR3 loop reads CASSYSGTGRQETQYF. The CDR3 DNA reads TGTGCCAGCAGTTACTCCGGGACAGGGAGGCAAGAGACCCAGTACTTC.

This clone was recorded once. This chain connects TRBV11-2 to TRBJ1-2; 9 nucleotides agree with TRBD1. The junction had 9 bases not matched to a gene; V was cut back by 0 bases and J by 7 bases. CDR1 is SGHAT, CDR2 FQNNGV, per germline. The CDR3 spans 16 residues. CDR3 loop: CASSLEFAGQGFGYTF. The CDR3 bases are TGTGCCAGCAGCTTAGAGTTTGCGGGACAGGGTTTTGGCTACACCTTC.

This rearrangement joins TRBV27 to TRBJ2-1; perhaps TRBD2 as D (5 bases). This CDR3 has 16 amino acids. Trimming pared 5 bases from V and 1 base from J, leaving 15 bases between. Germline V gene sequence: CDR1 MNHEY, CDR2 SMNVEV (reference sequence). CDR3 bases: TGTGCCAGCAGTCCCTCTGCGGGCGCATCCTACAATGAGCAGTTCTTC. Its protein product is CASSPSAGASYNEQFF.

V usage is TRBV19 and J usage is TRBJ2-3; weak D call: TRBD1 (5 bases). Trimming took 3 bases from V and 2 from J, leaving 9 bases between them. This CDR3 comprises 14 residues. Germline CDR1 LNHDA, CDR2 SQIVND (reference sequence). The CDR3 loop is CASSIGRDTDTQYF. In DNA form, the CDR3 reads TGTGCCAGTAGTATCGGCAGGGACACAGATACGCAGTATTTT.

This sequence joins TRBV28 and TRBJ2-5; 11 nucleotides agree with TRBD2. The closer fit of TRBJ2-7 to the DNA end suggests the J call may be wrong. The CDR3 spans 14 residues. The germline V gene has CDR1 MDHEN and CDR2 SYDVKM. Written as DNA, the CDR3 is TGTGCCAGCAGGCTTAGCGGGAGGGCCCGCGAGCAGTACTTC. The encoded protein is CASRLSGRAREQYF.

J is TRBJ2-5 and V is TRBV6-5; perhaps TRBD2 as D (7 bases). The CDR3 consists of 15 residues. Germline V lookup: CDR1 MNHEY, CDR2 SVGAGI. The V gene lost 1 base and the J gene lost 2 bases, with 11 bases spanning the gap. This chain's CDR3 is CASSYLGGRQETQYF. For the CDR3, the DNA is TGTGCCAGCAGTTACTTGGGGGGGCGGCAAGAGACCCAGTACTTC.

V and J are TRBV18 and TRBJ2-6, with D possibly being TRBD1 (6 bases). Germline V gives CDR1 KGHSH, CDR2 LQKENI. The CDR3 runs 16 residues. Deletions cut 3 bases from V and 2 bases from J, with 11 bases between. The CDR3 bases are TGTGCCAGCTCACCTCCAGGGGCGGCTGGGGCCAACGTCCTGACTTTC. It encodes CASSPPGAAGANVLTF.